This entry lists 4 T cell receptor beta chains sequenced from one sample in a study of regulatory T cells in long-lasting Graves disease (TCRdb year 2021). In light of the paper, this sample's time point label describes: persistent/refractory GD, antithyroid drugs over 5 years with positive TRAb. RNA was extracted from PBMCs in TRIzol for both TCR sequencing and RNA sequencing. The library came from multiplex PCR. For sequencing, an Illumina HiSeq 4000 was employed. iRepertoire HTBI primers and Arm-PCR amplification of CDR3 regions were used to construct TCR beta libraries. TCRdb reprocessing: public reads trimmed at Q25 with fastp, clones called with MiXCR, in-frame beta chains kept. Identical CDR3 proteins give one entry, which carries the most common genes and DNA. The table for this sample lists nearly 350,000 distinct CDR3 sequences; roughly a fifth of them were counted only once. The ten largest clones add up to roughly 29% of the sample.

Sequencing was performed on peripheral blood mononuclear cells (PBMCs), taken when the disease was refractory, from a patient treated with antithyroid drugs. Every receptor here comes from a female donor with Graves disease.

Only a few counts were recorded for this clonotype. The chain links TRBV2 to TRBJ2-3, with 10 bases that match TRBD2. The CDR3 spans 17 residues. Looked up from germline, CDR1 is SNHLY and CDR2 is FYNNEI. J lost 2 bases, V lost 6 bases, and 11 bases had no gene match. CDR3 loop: CASRRPRLAGNTDTQYF. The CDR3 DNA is TGTGCCAGCAGACGCCCGAGACTAGCGGGCAACACAGATACGCAGTATTTT.

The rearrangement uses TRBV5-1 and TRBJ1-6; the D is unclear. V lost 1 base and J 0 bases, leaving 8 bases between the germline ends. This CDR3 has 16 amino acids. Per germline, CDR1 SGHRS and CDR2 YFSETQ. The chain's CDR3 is CASSLSGSSYNSPLHF. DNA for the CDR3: TGCGCCAGCAGCTTGAGCGGGAGCTCCTATAATTCACCCCTCCACTTT.

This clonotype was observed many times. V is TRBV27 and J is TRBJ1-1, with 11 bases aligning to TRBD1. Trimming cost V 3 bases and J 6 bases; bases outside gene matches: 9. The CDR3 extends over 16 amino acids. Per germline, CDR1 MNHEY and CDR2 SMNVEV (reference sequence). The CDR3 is CASSLRTGGGVAEAFF. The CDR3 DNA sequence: TGTGCCAGCAGTTTGAGGACAGGGGGCGGAGTCGCTGAAGCTTTCTTT.

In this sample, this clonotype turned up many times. The CDR3 sequence is CAISVGENTEAFF. CDR3 DNA: TGTGCCATCAGTGTTGGTGAGAACACTGAAGCTTTCTTT. This chain links TRBV10-3 with TRBJ1-1; no clear D. CDR1 and CDR2 (germline): ENHRY, SYGVKD. The V end lost 4 bases, the J end lost 1 base, and 7 bases lay between the germline ends. The CDR3 is 13 residues long.